These T cell receptor beta chains were read from a single sample in a study of graft-versus-host responses after intestinal transplantation. TCRdb's copy holds only in-frame clones and misses some; the assay was immunoSEQ multiplex PCR. The sample contains tens of thousands of clones, over 80% of which appear only once. The starting material was PBMCs, obtained around 820 days after a first intestinal transplant, on the day of a second. The receptors were sampled from a human patient who received an intestinal transplant, so some T cells may come from the graft donor. The CDR3 runs from the conserved cysteine through the conserved F or W. D genes are given only for firm matches. A clone size is listed for some rows: how often the clone was seen (once, few, many), or a class if it is expanded.

j_call | clone_size | d_call | v_call | cdr3_nt | cdr3_aa
TRBJ1-3 | NA | NA | TRBV11-2 | TGTGCCAGCAGTACCACCGGGAGCTCTGGAAACACCATATATTTT | CASSTTGSSGNTIYF
TRBJ2-2 | NA | NA | TRBV28 | TGTGCCAGCAGCCAAAACCTAGGGGCCGGGGAGCTGTTTTTT | CASSQNLGAGELFF
TRBJ2-7 | NA | TRBD2 | TRBV9 | TGTGCCAGCAGCAGGGGAGGGGAGCCCCGATACTACGAGCAGTACTTC | CASSRGGEPRYYEQYF
TRBJ2-1 | once | NA | TRBV10-3 | TGTGCCATCAGTGGGAGGGAGCAGGGGAATGAGCAGTTCTTC | CAISGREQGNEQFF
TRBJ2-3 | NA | TRBD1 | TRBV6-5 | TGTGCCAGCAGTGAAGGGGGCAGGGGCGCGCAGTATTTT | CASSEGGRGAQYF
TRBJ2-1 | NA | TRBD2 | TRBV19 | TGTGCCAGTAGTAACCAGGGACTAGCGGGAAGTGAGCAGTTCTTC | CASSNQGLAGSEQFF
TRBJ2-4 | few | NA | TRBV11-2 | TGTGCCAGCAGCTCGGGGACCCTGGGGTACATTCAGTACTTC | CASSSGTLGYIQYF
TRBJ2-1 | NA | NA | TRBV15 | TGTGCCACCAGCAGAGACAAGGTACCCTACAATGAGCAGTTCTTC | CATSRDKVPYNEQFF
TRBJ2-7 | NA | NA | TRBV5-6 | TGTGCCAGCAGCTTGGTTTCTTCCTACGAGCAGTACTTC | CASSLVSSYEQYF
TRBJ2-7 | NA | NA | TRBV11-2 | TGTGCCAGCAGCTTAGCCAGGGGAGGAAGGTACGAGCAGTACTTC | CASSLARGGRYEQYF
TRBJ2-1 | NA | NA | TRBV29-1 | TGCAGCTCCCAGGGGACCTACAATGAGCAGTTCTTC | CSSQGTYNEQFF
TRBJ1-1 | NA | TRBD1 | TRBV2 | TGTGCCAGCAGCTCAGGGGGCGCGAGGGGGACTGAAGCTTTCTTT | CASSSGGARGTEAFF
TRBJ2-4 | NA | TRBD2 | TRBV25-1 | TGTGCCAGCAGTGCCCAGCGCGGGGGCATTCAGTACTTC | CASSAQRGGIQYF
TRBJ1-2 | NA | NA | TRBV9 | TGTGCCAGCAGCGTAGCCTCGGGGGGATATGGCTACACCTTC | CASSVASGGYGYTF
TRBJ2-2 | NA | NA | TRBV5-3 | TGTGCCAGAAGACCCGGGACAAAGACCGGGGAGCTGTTTTTT | CARRPGTKTGELFF
TRBJ1-1 | once | TRBD1 | TRBV6-5 | TGTGCCAGCAGCCCACAGGGGGGCACTGAAGCTTTCTTT | CASSPQGGTEAFF
TRBJ1-2 | NA | NA | TRBV5-1 | TGCGCCAGCAGCCCCGTATTAGGGGTAAAGTATGGCTACACCTTC | CASSPVLGVKYGYTF
TRBJ1-1 | NA | NA | TRBV14 | TGTGCCAGTGTCGGGAACACTGAAGCTTTCTTT | CASVGNTEAFF
TRBJ2-7 | NA | NA | TRBV18 | TGTGCCAGCTCACCAATCGGATACGAGCAGTACTTC | CASSPIGYEQYF
TRBJ1-2 | NA | NA | TRBV11-2 | TGTGCCAGCAGCCTACAGGGTAATGGCTACACCTTC | CASSLQGNGYTF
TRBJ2-5 | NA | TRBD2 | TRBV11-2 | TGTGCCAGCAGCTTATTCGTCGGGAGGTCCGGGTTACGAGAGACCCAGTACTTC | CASSLFVGRSGLRETQYF
TRBJ2-7 | NA | NA | TRBV5-6 | TGTGCCAGCAGCTTGGTGGGTTTTACCTACGAGCAGTACTTC | CASSLVGFTYEQYF
TRBJ1-5 | NA | NA | TRBV9 | TGTGCCAGCAGCGTAGGGGGGAGCAATCAGCCCCAGCATTTT | CASSVGGSNQPQHF
TRBJ1-1 | NA | NA | TRBV6-6 | TGTGCCAGCAGTTCGGGGGGGACTACTGAAGCTTTCTTT | CASSSGGTTEAFF